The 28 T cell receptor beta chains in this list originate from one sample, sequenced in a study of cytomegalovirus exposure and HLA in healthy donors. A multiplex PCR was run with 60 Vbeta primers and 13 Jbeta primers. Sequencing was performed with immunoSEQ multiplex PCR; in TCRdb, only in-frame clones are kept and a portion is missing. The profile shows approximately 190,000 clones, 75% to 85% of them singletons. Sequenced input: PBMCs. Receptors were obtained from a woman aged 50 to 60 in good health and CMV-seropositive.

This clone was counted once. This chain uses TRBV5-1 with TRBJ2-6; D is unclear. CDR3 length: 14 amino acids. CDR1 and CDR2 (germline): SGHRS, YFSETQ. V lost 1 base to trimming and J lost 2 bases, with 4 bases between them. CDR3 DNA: TGCGCCAGCAGCTTGTCGGCTGGGGCCAACGTCCTGACTTTC. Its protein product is CASSLSAGANVLTF.

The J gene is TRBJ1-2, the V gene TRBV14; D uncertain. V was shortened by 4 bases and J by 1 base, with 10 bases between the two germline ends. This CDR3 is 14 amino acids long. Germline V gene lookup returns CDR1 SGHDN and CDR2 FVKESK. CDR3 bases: TGTGCCAGCAGCCCACTTGGAGTTAACTATGGCTACACCTTC. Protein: CASSPLGVNYGYTF.

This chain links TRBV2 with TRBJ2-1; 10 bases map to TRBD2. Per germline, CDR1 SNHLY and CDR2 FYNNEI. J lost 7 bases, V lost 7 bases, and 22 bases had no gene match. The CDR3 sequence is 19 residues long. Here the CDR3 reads CASTSGGSGGSSLGNEQFF. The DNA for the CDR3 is TGTGCCAGCACGTCAGGCGGTAGCGGGGGGTCCAGCCTTGGGAATGAGCAGTTCTTC.

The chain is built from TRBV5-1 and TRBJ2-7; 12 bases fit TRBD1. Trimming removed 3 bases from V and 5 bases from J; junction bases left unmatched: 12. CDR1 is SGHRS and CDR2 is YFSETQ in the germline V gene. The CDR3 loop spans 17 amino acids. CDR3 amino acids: CASSSGGGTGGQNEQYF. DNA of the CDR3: TGCGCCAGCAGCTCGGGAGGGGGGACAGGGGGCCAGAACGAGCAGTACTTC.

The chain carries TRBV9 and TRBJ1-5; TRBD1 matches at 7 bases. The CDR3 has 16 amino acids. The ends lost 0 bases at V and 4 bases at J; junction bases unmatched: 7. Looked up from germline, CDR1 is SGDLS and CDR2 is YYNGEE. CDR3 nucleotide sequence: TGTGCCAGCAGCGTAGGAACAGGGGACTTAAATCAGCCCCAGCATTTT. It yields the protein CASSVGTGDLNQPQHF.

The CDR3 loop is CASSLRVSRGRVEETQYF. Here the CDR3 DNA reads TGCGCCAGCAGCTTGAGAGTTTCAAGGGGGCGGGTGGAGGAGACCCAGTACTTC. This chain connects TRBV5-1 to TRBJ2-5, with TRBD1 matching over 7 bases. CDR1 and CDR2 from the germline V gene are SGHRS and YFSETQ. V shed 1 base and J 5 bases; nucleotides not matched to a gene: 17. This CDR3 is built from 18 residues.

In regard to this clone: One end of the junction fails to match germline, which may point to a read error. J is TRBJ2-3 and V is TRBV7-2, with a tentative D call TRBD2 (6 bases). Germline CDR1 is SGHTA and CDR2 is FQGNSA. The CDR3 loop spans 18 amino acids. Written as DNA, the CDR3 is TGTGCCAGCAGCCCCAGGTCGATGATTAGCGGACTCACAGATGCGCAGTATTTT. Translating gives CASSPRSMISGLTDAQYF.

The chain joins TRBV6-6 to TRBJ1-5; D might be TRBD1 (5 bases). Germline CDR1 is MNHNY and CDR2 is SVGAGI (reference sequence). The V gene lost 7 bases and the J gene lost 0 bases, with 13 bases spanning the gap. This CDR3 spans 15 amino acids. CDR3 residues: CASNTGGYSNQPQHF. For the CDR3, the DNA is TGTGCCAGCAACACAGGCGGTTATAGCAATCAGCCCCAGCATTTT.

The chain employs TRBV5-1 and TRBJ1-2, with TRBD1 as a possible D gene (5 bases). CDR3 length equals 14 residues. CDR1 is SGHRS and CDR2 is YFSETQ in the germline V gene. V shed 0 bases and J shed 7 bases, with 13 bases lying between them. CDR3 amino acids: CASSLGAGITGYTF. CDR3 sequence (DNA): TGCGCCAGCAGCTTGGGTGCAGGGATCACTGGCTACACCTTC.

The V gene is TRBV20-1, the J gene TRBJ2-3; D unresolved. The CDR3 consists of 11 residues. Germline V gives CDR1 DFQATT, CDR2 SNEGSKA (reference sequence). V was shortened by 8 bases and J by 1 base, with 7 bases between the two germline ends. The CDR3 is CSKERTDTQYF. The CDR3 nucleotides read TGCAGTAAGGAGCGCACAGATACGCAGTATTTT.

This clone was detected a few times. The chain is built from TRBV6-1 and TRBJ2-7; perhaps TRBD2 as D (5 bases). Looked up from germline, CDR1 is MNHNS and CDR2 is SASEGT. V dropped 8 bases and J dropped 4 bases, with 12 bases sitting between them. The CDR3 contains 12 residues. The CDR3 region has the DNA TGTGCCAGCGGGGAGACGCGGTACGAGCAGTACTTC. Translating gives CASGETRYEQYF.

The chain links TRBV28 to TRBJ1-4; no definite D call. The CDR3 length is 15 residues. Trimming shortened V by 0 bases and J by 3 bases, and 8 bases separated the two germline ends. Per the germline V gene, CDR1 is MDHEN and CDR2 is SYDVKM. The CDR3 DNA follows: TGTGCCAGCAGTTTATGGGTAGGAGCTAATGAAAAACTGTTTTTT. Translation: CASSLWVGANEKLFF.

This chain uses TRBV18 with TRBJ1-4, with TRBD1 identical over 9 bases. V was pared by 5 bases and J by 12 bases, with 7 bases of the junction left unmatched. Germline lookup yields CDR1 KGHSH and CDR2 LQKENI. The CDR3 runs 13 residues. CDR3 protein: CASSSGTGKQLFF. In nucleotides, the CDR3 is TGTGCCAGCTCATCCGGGACAGGGAAGCAACTGTTTTTT. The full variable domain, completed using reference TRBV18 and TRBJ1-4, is NAGVMQNPRHLVRRRGQEARLRCSPMKGHSHVYWYRQLPEEGLKFMVYLQKENIIDESGMPKERFSAEFPKEGPSILRIQQVVRGDSAAYFCASSSGTGKQLFFGSGTQLSVL.

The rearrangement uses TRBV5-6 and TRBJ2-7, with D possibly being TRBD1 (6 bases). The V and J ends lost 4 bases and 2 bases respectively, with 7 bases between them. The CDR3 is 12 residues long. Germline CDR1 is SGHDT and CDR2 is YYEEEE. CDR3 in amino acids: CASSGDTYEQYF. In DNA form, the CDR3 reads TGTGCCAGCAGCGGGGACACCTACGAGCAGTACTTC.

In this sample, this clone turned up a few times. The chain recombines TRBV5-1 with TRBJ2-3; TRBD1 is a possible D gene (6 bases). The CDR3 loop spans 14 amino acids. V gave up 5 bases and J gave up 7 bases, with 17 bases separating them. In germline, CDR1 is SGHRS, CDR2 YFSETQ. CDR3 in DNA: TGCGCCAGCAGGGTGGCACAGGGAGACAATACGCAGTATTTT. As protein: CASRVAQGDNTQYF.

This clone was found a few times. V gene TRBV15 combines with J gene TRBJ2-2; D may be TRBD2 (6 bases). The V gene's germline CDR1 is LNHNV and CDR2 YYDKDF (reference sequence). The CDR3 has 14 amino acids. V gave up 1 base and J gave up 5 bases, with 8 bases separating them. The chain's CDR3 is CATSRGRGTGELFF. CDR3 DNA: TGTGCCACCAGCAGAGGTCGGGGGACCGGGGAGCTGTTTTTT.

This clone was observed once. CDR3 in DNA: TGTGCCAGCAGTTCGACGGGGGTATGGGAGACCCAGTACTTC. This codes for CASSSTGVWETQYF. The chain employs TRBV2 and TRBJ2-5, with D perhaps TRBD2 (6 bases). Germline V gives CDR1 SNHLY, CDR2 FYNNEI. V was cut by 5 bases and J by 5 bases, with 15 bases left in between. The CDR3 length is 14 residues.

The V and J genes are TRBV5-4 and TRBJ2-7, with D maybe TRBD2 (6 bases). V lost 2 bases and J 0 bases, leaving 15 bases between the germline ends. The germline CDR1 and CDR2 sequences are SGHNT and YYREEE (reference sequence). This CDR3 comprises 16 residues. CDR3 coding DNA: TGTGCCAGCAGCTTCGGGGGTACCCTCCTCTCCTACGAGCAGTACTTC. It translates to CASSFGGTLLSYEQYF. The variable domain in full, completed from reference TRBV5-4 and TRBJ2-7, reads ETGVTQSPTHLIKTRGQQVTLRCSSQSGHNTVSWYQQALGQGPQFIFQYYREEENGRGNFPPRFSGLQFPNYSSELNVNALELDDSALYLCASSFGGTLLSYEQYFGPGTRLTVT.

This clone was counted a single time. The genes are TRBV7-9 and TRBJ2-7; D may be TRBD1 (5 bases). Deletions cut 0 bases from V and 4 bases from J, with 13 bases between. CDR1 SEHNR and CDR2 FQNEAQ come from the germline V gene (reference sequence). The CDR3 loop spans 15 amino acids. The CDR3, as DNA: TGTGCCAGCAGCTTAGCCGCTGTGGCAGGGTACGAGCAGTACTTC. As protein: CASSLAAVAGYEQYF.

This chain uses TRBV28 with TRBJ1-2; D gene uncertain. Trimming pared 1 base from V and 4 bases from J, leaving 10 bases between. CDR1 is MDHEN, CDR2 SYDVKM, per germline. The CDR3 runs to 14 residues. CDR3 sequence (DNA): TGTGCCAGCAGTTTATTTTCAGGCAGCTATGGCTACACCTTC. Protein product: CASSLFSGSYGYTF.

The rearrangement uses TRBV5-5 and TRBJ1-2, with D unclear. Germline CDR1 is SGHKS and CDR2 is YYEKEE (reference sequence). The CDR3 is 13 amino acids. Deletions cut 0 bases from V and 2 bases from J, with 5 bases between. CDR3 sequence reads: CASSLGQNYGYTF. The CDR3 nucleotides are TGTGCCAGCAGCTTGGGGCAGAACTATGGCTACACCTTC.

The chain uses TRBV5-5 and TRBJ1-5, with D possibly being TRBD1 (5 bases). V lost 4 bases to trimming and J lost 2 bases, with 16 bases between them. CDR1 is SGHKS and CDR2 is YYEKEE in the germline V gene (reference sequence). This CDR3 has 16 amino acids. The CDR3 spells CASSTGLYWGNQPQHF. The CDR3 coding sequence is TGTGCCAGCAGCACGGGACTCTACTGGGGCAATCAGCCCCAGCATTTT.

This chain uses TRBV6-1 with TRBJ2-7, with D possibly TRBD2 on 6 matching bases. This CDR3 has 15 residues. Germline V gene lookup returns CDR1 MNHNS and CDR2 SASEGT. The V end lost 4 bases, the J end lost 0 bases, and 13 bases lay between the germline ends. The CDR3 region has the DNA TGTGCCAGCAGTGTTCTAGCGACAAGCTCCTACGAGCAGTACTTC. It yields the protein CASSVLATSSYEQYF.

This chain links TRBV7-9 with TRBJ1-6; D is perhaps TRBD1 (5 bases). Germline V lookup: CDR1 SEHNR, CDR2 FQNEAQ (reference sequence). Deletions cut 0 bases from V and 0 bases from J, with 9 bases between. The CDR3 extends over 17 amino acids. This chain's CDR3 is CASSLAEGASYNSPLHF. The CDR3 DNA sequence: TGTGCCAGCAGCTTAGCGGAAGGGGCCTCCTATAATTCACCCCTCCACTTT.

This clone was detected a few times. The DNA for the CDR3 is TGTGCCAGCAGCTTAGACGGGTCAGGGGAGCTGTTTTTT. As protein: CASSLDGSGELFF. The chain is built from TRBV11-3 and TRBJ2-2; D gene ambiguous. Germline CDR1 reads SGHNT; CDR2 reads YENEEA. With 0 bases removed from V and 8 bases from J, the gap between germline ends came to 7 bases. The CDR3 has 13 amino acids.

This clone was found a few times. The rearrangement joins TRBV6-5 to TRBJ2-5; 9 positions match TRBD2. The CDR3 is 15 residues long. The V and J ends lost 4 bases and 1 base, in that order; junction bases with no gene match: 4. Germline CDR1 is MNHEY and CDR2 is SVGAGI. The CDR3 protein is CASSSSGNFQETQYF. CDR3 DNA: TGTGCCAGCAGTTCTAGCGGGAACTTCCAAGAGACCCAGTACTTC.

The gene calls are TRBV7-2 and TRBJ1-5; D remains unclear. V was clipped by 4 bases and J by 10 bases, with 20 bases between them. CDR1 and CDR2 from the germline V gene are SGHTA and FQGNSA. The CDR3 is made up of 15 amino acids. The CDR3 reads CASSSSPGSTSPQHF. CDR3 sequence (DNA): TGTGCCAGCAGCTCGAGTCCCGGGAGTACATCTCCCCAGCATTTT.

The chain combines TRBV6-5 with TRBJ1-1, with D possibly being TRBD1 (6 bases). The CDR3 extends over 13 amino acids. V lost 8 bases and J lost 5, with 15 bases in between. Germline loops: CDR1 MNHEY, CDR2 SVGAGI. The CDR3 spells CASQRRGDTEAFF. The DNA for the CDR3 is TGTGCCAGCCAACGCAGGGGAGATACTGAAGCTTTCTTT.